This record covers a single TCR beta chain. Its antigen is unknown. The entry originates in a study of T cell responses to AZD1222 COVID-19 vaccine. For the study at large: Combined were second doses at about 4 or about 12 weeks. Study findings and constraints: Every sample of the repertoires postdated the peak T cell response. Donor demographics were predominantly white British with a female majority; clonal diversity may be underestimated. Baseline testing showed seropositivity in only six AZD1222 recipients.

The data were produced by immunoSEQ multiplex PCR, yet TCRdb's version contains in-frame clones alone and is incomplete. The table lists about 130,000 clones, 85% to 90% of them singletons, with approximately 20% in the top ten. This CDR3 region has 14 residues. Per the germline V gene, CDR1 is SGHDT and CDR2 is YYEEEE. With 4 bases removed from V and 0 bases from J, the gap between germline ends came to 5 bases. This rearrangement joins TRBV5-6 to TRBJ1-6, with D hard to call. The material was peripheral blood, obtained on day 0 of AZD1222 vaccination. The receptor was derived from an adult in good health. The CDR3 reads CASSMSSYNSPLHF. DNA for the CDR3: TGTGCCAGCAGCATGAGCTCCTATAATTCACCCCTCCACTTT.